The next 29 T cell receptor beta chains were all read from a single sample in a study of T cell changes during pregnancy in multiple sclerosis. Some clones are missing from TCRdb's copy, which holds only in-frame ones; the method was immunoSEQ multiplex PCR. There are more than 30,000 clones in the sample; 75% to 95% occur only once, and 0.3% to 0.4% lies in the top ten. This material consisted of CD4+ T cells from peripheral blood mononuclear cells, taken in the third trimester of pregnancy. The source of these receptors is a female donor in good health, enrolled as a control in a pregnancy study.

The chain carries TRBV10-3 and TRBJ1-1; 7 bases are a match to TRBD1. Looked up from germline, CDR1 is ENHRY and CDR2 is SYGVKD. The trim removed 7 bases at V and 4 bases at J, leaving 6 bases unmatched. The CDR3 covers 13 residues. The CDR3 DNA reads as TGTGCCATCACCCCGGGACAGTTCACTGAAGCTTTCTTT. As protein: CAITPGQFTEAFF.

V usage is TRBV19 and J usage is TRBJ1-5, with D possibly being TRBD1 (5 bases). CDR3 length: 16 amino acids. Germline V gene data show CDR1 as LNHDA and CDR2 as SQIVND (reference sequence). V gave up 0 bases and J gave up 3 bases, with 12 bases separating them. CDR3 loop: CASSIEKGRPNQPQHF. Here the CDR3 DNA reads TGTGCCAGTAGTATAGAGAAGGGGCGCCCCAATCAGCCCCAGCATTTT.

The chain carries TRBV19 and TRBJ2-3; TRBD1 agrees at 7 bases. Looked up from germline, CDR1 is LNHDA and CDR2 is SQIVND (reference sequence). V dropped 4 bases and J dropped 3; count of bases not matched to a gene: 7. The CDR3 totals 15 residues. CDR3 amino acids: CASSTTNRGTDTQYF. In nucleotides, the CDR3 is TGTGCCAGTAGTACGACAAACAGGGGTACAGATACGCAGTATTTT.

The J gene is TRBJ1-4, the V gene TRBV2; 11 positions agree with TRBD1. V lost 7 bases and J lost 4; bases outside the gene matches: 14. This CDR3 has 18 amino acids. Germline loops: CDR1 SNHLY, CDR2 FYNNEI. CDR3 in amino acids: CASNPAPGQGDDNEKLFF. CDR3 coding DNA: TGTGCCAGCAATCCCGCGCCGGGACAGGGGGATGATAATGAAAAACTGTTTTTT.

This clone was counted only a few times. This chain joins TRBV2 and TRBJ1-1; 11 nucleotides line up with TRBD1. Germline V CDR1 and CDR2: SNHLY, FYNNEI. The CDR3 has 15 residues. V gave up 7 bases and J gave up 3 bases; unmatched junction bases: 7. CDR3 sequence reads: CASTRTGGYDTEAFF. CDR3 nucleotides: TGTGCCAGCACCCGGACAGGGGGCTACGACACTGAAGCTTTCTTT.

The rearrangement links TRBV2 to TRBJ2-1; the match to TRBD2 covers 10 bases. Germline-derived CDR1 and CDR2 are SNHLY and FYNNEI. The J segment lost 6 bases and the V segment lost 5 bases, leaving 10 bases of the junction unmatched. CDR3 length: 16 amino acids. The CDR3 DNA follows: TGTGCCAGCAGTCTCGCGGGACTAGCGTACACCAATGAGCAGTTCTTC. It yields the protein CASSLAGLAYTNEQFF. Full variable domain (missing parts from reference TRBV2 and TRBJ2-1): EPEVTQTPSHQVTQMGQEVILRCVPISNHLYFYWYRQILGQKVEFLVSFYNNEISEKSEIFDDQFSVERPDGSNFTLKIRSTKLEDSAMYFCASSLAGLAYTNEQFFGPGTRLTVL.

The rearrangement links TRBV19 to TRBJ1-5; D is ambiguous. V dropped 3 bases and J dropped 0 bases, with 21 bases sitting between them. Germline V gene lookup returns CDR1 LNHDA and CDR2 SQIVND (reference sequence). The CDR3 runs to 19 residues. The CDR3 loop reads CASSIKAPLTILSNQPQHF. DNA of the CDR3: TGTGCCAGTAGTATTAAAGCCCCTCTTACGATTCTTAGCAATCAGCCCCAGCATTTT.

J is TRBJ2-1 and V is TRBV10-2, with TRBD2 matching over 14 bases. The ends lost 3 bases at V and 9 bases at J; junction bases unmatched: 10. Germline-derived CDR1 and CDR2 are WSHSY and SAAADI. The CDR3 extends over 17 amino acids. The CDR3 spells CASSELPGTSGSSEQFF. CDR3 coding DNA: TGCGCCAGCAGTGAACTCCCAGGGACTAGCGGGAGCAGTGAGCAGTTCTTC.

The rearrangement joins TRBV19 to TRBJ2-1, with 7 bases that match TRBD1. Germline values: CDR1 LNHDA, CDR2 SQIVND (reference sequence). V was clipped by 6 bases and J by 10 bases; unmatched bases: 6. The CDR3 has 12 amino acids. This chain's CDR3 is CASSLDRAEQFF. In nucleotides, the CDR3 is TGTGCCAGTAGCCTAGACAGGGCGGAGCAGTTCTTC.

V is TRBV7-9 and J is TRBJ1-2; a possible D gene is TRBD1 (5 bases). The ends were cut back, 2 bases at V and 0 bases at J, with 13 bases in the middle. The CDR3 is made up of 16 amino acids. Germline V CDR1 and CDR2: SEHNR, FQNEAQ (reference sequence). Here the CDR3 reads CASSLSQTVSNYGYTF. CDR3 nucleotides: TGTGCCAGCAGCTTATCCCAGACAGTCTCTAACTATGGCTACACCTTC.

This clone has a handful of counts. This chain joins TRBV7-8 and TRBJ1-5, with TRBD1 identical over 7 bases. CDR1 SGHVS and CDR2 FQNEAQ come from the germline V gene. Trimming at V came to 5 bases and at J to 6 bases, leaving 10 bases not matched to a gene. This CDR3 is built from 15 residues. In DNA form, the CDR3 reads TGTGCCAGCAGCACCCGGGACAGAGCTTTTCAGCCCCAGCATTTT. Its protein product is CASSTRDRAFQPQHF.

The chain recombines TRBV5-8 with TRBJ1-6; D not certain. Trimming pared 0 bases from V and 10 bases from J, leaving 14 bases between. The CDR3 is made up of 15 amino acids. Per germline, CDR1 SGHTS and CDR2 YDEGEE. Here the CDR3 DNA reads TGTGCCAGCAGCTTGGGGTGGGTGGTAGCCTCACCCCTCCACTTT. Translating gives CASSLGWVVASPLHF.

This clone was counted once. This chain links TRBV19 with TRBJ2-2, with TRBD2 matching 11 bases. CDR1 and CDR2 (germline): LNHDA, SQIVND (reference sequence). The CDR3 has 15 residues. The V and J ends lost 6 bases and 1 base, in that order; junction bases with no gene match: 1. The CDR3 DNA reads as TGTGCCAGTAGGACTAGCGGGATGAACACCGGGGAGCTGTTTTTT. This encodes CASRTSGMNTGELFF.

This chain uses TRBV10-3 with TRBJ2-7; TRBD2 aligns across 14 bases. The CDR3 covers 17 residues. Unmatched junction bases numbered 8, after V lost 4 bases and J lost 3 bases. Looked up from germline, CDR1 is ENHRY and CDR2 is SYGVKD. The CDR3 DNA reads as TGTGCCATCAGTGGGGGAACGACTAGCGGGAGGGGCTACGAGCAGTACTTC. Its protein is CAISGGTTSGRGYEQYF.

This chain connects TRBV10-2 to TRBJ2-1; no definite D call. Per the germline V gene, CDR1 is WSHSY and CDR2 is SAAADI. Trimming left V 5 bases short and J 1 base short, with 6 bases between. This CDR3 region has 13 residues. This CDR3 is CASSPLSYNEQFF. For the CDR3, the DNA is TGCGCCAGCAGTCCCCTTTCCTACAATGAGCAGTTCTTC.

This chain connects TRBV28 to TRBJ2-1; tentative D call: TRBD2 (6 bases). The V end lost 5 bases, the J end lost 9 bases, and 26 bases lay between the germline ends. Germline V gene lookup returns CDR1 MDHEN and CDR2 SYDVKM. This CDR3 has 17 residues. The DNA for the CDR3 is TGTGCCAGCAGTCCCGTCGTATTCTCGGGCGGGAAAGGTGAGCAGTTCTTC. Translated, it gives CASSPVVFSGGKGEQFF.

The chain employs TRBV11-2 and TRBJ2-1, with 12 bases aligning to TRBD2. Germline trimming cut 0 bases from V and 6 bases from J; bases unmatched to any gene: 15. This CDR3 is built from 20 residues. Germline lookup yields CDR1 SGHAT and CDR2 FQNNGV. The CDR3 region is CASSLDLGGLAGGSSNEQFF. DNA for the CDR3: TGTGCCAGCAGCTTAGATCTTGGCGGCCTAGCGGGGGGGTCTAGCAATGAGCAGTTCTTC. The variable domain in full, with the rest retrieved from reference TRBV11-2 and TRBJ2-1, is EAGVAQSPRYKIIEKRQSVAFWCNPISGHATLYWYQQILGQGPKLLIQFQNNGVVDDSQLPKDRFSAERLKGVDSTLKIQPAKLEDSAVYLCASSLDLGGLAGGSSNEQFFGPGTRLTVL.

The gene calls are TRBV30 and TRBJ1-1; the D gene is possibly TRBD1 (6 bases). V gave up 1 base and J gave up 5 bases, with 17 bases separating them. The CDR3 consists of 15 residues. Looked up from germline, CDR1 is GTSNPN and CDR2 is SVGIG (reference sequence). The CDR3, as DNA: TGTGCCTGGAGTGCCGGGGGGGGGCTGGGGACTGAAGCTTTCTTT. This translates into CAWSAGGGLGTEAFF.

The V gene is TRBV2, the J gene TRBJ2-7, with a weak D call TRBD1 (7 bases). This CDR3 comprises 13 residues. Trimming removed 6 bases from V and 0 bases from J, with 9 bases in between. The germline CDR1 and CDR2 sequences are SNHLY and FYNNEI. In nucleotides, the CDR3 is TGTGCCAGCAGGCGGGACAGCTCCTACGAGCAGTACTTC. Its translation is CASRRDSSYEQYF.

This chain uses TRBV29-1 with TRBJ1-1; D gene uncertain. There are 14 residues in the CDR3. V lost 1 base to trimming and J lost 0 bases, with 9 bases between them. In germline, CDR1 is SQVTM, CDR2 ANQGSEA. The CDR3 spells CSVEVPKMNTEAFF. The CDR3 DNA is TGCAGCGTTGAAGTTCCCAAAATGAACACTGAAGCTTTCTTT.

CDR3: CASSLRVGSGGGNQPQHF. DNA of the CDR3: TGTGCCAGCAGCTTACGAGTAGGATCAGGGGGAGGCAATCAGCCCCAGCATTTT. The rearrangement uses TRBV5-6 and TRBJ1-5; 7 nucleotides agree with TRBD1. CDR1 is SGHDT, CDR2 YYEEEE, per germline. The V gene end was trimmed by 2 bases and the J gene end by 2 bases; junction bases not matched to a gene: 13. CDR3 length equals 18 residues. The full variable domain, rest sourced from reference TRBV5-6 and TRBJ1-5, is DAGVTQSPTHLIKTRGQQVTLRCSPKSGHDTVSWYQQALGQGPQFIFQYYEEEERQRGNFPDRFSGHQFPNYSSELNVNALLLGDSALYLCASSLRVGSGGGNQPQHFGDGTRLSIL.

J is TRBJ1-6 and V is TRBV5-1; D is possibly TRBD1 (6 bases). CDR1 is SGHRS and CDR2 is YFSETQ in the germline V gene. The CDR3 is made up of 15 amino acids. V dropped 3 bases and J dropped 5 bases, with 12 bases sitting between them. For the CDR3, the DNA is TGCGCCAGCAGCTCGGGGGGCGCGGATAATTCACCCCTCCACTTT. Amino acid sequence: CASSSGGADNSPLHF.

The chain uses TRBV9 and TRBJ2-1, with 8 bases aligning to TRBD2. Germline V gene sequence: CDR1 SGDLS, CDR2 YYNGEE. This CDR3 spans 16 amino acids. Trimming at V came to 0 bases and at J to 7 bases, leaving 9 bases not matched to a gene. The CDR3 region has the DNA TGTGCCAGCAGCGTAGTAACGGGAGGGCCTTTGAATGAGCAGTTCTTC. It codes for CASSVVTGGPLNEQFF.

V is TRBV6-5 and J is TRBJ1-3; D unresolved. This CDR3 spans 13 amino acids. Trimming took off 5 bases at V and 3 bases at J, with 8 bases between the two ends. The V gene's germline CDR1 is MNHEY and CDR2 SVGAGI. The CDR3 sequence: CASSPQLGNTIYF. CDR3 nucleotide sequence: TGTGCCAGCAGTCCCCAACTTGGAAACACCATATATTTT.

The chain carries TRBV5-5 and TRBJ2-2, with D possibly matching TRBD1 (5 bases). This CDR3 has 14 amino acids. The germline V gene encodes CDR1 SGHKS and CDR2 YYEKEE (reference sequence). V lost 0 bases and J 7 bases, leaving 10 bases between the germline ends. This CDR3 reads CASSLAGDSGELFF. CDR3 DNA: TGTGCCAGCAGCTTGGCCGGTGACAGCGGGGAGCTGTTTTTT.

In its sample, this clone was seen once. The CDR3 reads CASSQDWATDGYTF. The CDR3 DNA follows: TGTGCCAGCAGCCAAGATTGGGCGACAGATGGCTACACCTTC. J is TRBJ1-2 and V is TRBV4-2; a possible D gene is TRBD1 (5 bases). V lost 0 bases, J lost 6 bases, and 11 bases lay in between. The CDR3 runs 14 residues. Per the germline V gene, CDR1 is LGHNA and CDR2 is YNFKEQ.

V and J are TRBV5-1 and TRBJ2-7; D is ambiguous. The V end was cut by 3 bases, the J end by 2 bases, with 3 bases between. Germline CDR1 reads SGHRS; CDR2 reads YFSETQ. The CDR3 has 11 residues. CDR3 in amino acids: CASSSAYEQYF. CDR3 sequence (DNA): TGCGCCAGCAGCTCCGCCTACGAGCAGTACTTC.

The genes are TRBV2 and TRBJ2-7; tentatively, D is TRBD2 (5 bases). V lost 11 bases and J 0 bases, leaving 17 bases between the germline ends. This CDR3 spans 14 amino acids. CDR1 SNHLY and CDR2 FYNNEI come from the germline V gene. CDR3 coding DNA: TGTGCCTCCCGGAGTCACGGGGTCTCCTACGAGCAGTACTTC. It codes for CASRSHGVSYEQYF.

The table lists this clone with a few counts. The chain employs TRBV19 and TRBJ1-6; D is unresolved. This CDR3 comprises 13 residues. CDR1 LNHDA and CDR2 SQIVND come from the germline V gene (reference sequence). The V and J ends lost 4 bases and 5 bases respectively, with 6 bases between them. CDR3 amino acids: CASSTGDNSPLHF. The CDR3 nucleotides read TGTGCCAGTAGTACCGGGGATAATTCACCCCTCCACTTT.